This TCR beta chain was sequenced in a study of cytomegalovirus exposure and HLA in healthy donors. This clone was observed a few times. The PCR was carried out with 60 Vbeta primers and 13 Jbeta primers. The method was immunoSEQ multiplex PCR; TCRdb's version includes in-frame clones alone and lacks a portion of them. This sample carries fewer than 140,000 clones, over 70% of them seen once, and the ten largest clones take approximately 2.8%. Sequencing was performed on PBMCs. The TCR sequence derives from a female donor in good health and CMV-seronegative.

The chain's CDR3 is CASNRGEGGWTEAFF. DNA for the CDR3: TGTGCCAGTAACCGAGGGGAGGGAGGATGGACTGAAGCTTTCTTT. This chain uses TRBV19 with TRBJ1-1; D might be TRBD1 (5 bases). The CDR3 consists of 15 residues. CDR1 and CDR2 from the germline V gene are LNHDA and SQIVND (reference sequence). Trimming removed 7 bases from V and 5 bases from J, with 20 bases in between. Complete variable domain (other parts from reference TRBV19 and TRBJ1-1): DGGITQSPKYLFRKEGQNVTLSCEQNLNHDAMYWYRQDPGQGLRLIYYSQIVNDFQKGDIAEGYSVSREKKESFPLTVTSAQKNPTAFYLCASNRGEGGWTEAFFGQGTRLTVV.